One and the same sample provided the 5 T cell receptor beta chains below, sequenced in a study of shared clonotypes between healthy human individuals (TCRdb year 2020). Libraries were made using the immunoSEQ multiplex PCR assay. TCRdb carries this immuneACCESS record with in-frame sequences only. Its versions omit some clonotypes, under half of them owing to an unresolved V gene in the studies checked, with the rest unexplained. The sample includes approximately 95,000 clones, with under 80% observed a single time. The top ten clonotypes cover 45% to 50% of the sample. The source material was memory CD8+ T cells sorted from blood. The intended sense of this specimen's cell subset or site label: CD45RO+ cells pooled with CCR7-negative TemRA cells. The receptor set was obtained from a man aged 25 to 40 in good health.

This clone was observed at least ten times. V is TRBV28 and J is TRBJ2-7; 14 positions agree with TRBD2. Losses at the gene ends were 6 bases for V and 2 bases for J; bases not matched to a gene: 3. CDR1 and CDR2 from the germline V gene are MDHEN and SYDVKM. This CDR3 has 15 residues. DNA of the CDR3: TGTGCCAGCAGAAAGACTAGCGGGAGGGCCTACGAGCAGTACTTC. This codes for CASRKTSGRAYEQYF. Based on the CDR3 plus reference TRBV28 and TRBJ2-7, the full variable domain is DVKVTQSSRYLVKRTGEKVFLECVQDMDHENMFWYRQDPGLGLRLIYFSYDVKMKEKGDIPEGYSVSREKKERFSLILESASTNQTSMYLCASRKTSGRAYEQYFGPGTRLTVT.

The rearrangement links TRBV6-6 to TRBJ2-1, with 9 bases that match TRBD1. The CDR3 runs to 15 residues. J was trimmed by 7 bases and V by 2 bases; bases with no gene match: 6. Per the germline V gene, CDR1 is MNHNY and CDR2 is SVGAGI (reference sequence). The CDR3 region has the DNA TGTGCCAGCAGTTACGAACAGGGGGCTCGTAATGAGCAGTTCTTC. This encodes CASSYEQGARNEQFF.

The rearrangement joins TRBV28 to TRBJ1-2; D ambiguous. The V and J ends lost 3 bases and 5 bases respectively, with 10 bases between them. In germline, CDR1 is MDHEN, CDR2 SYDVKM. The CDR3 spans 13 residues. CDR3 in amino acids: CASSFGLTYGYTF. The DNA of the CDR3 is TGTGCCAGCAGTTTCGGGCTAACTTATGGCTACACCTTC.

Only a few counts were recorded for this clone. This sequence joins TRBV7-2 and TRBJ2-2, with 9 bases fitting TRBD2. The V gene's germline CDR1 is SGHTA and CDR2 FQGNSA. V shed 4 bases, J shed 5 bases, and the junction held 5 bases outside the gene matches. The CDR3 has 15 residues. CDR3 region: CASSSSGIRTGELFF. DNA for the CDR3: TGTGCCAGCAGCTCTAGCGGGATACGTACCGGGGAGCTGTTTTTT.

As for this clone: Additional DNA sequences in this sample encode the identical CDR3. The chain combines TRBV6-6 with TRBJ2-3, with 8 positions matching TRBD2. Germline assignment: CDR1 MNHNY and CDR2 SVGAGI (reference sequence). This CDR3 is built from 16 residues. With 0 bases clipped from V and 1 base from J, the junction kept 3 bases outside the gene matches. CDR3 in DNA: TGTGCCAGCAGTTACTCGCGGGAGGAAGGCACAGATACGCAGTATTTT. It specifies CASSYSREEGTDTQYF.